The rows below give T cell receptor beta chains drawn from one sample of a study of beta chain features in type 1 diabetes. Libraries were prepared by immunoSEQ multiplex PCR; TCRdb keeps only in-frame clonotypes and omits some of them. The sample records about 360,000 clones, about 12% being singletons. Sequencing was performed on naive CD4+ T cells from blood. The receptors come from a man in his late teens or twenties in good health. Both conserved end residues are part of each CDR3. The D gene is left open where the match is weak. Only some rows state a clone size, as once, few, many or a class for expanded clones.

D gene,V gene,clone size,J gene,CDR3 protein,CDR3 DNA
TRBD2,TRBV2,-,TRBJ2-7,CARSGLAGYEQYF,TGTGCCAGATCGGGACTAGCGGGATACGAGCAGTACTTC
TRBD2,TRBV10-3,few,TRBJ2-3,CASSYAGERTDTQYF,TGTGCCAGCAGTTACGCGGGAGAGCGCACAGATACGCAGTATTTT
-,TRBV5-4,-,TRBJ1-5,CASSFGYSNQPQHF,TGTGCCAGCAGCTTCGGGTATAGCAATCAGCCCCAGCATTTT
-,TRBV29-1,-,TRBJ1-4,CSVEEGGEKLFF,TGCAGCGTTGAAGAAGGAGGGGAAAAACTGTTTTTT
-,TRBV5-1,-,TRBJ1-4,CASSLEDSGSVFF,TGCGCCAGCAGCTTGGAGGACAGCGGCTCGGTGTTTTTT
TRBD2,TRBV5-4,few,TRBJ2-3,CASSLGLAGGSSRTDTQYF,TGTGCCAGCAGCTTGGGACTAGCGGGAGGAAGTTCCCGCACAGATACGCAGTATTTT
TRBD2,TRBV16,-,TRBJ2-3,CASSQFASGGSDTQYF,TGTGCCAGCAGCCAATTCGCTAGCGGAGGCTCAGATACGCAGTATTTT
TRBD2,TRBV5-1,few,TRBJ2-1,CASSLDVSGSFNEQFF,TGCGCCAGCAGCTTGGATGTTAGCGGGAGTTTCAATGAGCAGTTCTTC
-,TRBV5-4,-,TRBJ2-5,CASSFRWGLRETQYF,TGTGCCAGCAGCTTTCGATGGGGGCTCCGAGAGACCCAGTACTTC
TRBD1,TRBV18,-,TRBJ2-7,CASSPQGQTYEQYF,TGTGCCAGCTCACCACAGGGACAGACTTACGAGCAGTACTTC
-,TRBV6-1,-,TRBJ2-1,CASSKGTTSYNEQFF,TGTGCCAGCAGTAAGGGGACAACCTCCTACAATGAGCAGTTCTTC
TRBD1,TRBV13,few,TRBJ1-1,CASSSGTGGAHEAFF,TGTGCCAGCAGCTCGGGGACAGGAGGGGCTCATGAAGCTTTCTTT
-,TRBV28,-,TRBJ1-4,CASSPEEEKLFF,TGTGCCAGCAGCCCGGAGGAGGAAAAACTGTTTTTT
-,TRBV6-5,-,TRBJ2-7,CASSWPSEDEQYF,TGTGCCAGCAGTTGGCCTAGCGAAGACGAGCAGTACTTC
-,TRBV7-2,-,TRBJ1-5,CASSSTYSNQPQHF,TGTGCCAGCAGCTCAACCTATAGCAATCAGCCCCAGCATTTT
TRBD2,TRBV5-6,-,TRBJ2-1,CASIARLAGGYEQFF,TGTGCCAGCATCGCGCGACTAGCGGGAGGCTATGAGCAGTTCTTC
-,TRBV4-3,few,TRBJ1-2,CASSQSSGGYGYTF,TGCGCCAGCAGCCAAAGTAGCGGGGGTTATGGCTACACCTTC
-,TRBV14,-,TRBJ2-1,CASSQDWGGTVVPNEQFF,TGTGCCAGCAGCCAAGATTGGGGCGGGACTGTCGTGCCTAATGAGCAGTTCTTC
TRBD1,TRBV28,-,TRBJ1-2,CASRPPGQEAGGYTF,TGTGCCAGCAGACCCCCGGGACAGGAGGCGGGCGGCTACACCTTC
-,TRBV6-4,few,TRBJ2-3,CASSLELSPSTDTQYF,TGTGCCAGCAGTCTTGAACTCTCGCCGAGCACAGATACGCAGTATTTT
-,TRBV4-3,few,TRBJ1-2,CASSQGRGSGYTF,TGCGCCAGCAGCCAAGGGCGGGGCAGTGGCTACACCTTC
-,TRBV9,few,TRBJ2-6,CASSLGGSGANVLTF,TGTGCCAGCAGCCTCGGGGGCTCTGGGGCCAACGTCCTGACTTTC
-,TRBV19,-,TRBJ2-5,CASSRISGEETQYF,TGTGCCAGTAGTAGGATTAGCGGAGAAGAGACCCAGTACTTC
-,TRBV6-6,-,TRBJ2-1,CASSYSNGGEQFF,TGTGCCAGCAGTTACTCGAACGGGGGTGAGCAGTTCTTC
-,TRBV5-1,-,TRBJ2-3,CASSYRTASTDTQYF,TGCGCCAGCAGCTACCGGACTGCTAGCACAGATACGCAGTATTTT
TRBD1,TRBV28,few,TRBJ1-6,CASSGQRTGLVSPLHF,TGTGCCAGCAGCGGACAGCGGACAGGTTTGGTTTCACCCCTCCACTTT
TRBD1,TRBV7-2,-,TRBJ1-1,CASSADRGWTEAFF,TGTGCCAGCAGCGCTGACAGGGGGTGGACTGAAGCTTTCTTT
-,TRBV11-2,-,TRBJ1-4,CASSLEGEGGSEKLFF,TGTGCCAGCAGCTTAGAGGGTGAGGGCGGATCTGAAAAACTGTTTTTT
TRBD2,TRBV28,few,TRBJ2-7,CASSLWGTSGSYEQYF,TGTGCCAGCAGTTTATGGGGGACTAGCGGCTCCTACGAGCAGTACTTC
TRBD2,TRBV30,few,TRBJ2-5,CAWSVGLGIQETQYF,TGTGCCTGGAGTGTGGGACTAGGGATACAAGAGACCCAGTACTTC
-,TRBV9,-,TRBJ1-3,CASSVDLSGNTIYF,TGTGCCAGCAGCGTAGATCTCTCTGGAAACACCATATATTTT
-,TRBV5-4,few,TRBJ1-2,CASSLEAGGYGYTF,TGTGCCAGCAGCTTGGAGGCGGGGGGCTATGGCTACACCTTC
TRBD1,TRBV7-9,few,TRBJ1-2,CASSLGTGIYGYTF,TGTGCCAGCAGCTTAGGGACAGGGATCTATGGCTACACCTTC
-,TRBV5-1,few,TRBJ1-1,CASSFQGMTEAFF,TGCGCCAGCAGCTTCCAGGGTATGACTGAAGCTTTCTTT
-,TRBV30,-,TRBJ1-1,CAWRGGGYTEAFF,TGTGCCTGGAGGGGAGGAGGGTACACTGAAGCTTTCTTT
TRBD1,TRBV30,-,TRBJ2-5,CAWNPGQGKETQYF,TGTGCCTGGAATCCGGGACAGGGGAAAGAGACCCAGTACTTC
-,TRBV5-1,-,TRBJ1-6,CASRSGTQFSPLHF,TGCGCCAGTAGGTCCGGGACACAATTCTCACCCCTCCACTTT
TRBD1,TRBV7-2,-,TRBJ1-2,CASSLAQTGANYGYTF,TGTGCCAGCAGCTTAGCCCAGACAGGGGCTAACTATGGCTACACCTTC
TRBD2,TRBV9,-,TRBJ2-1,CASSVVSGGATVSDEQFF,TGTGCCAGCAGCGTAGTTAGCGGGGGGGCGACTGTAAGCGATGAGCAGTTCTTC
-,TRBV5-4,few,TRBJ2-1,CASRGAGRRSSYNEQFF,TGTGCCAGCAGGGGTGCGGGACGCCGCAGCTCCTACAATGAGCAGTTCTTC
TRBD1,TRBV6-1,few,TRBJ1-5,CASSTRDRAYQPQHF,TGTGCCAGCAGTACCCGGGACAGGGCATATCAGCCCCAGCATTTT
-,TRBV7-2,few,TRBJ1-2,CASSLENRLMDGYTF,TGTGCCAGCAGCTTAGAGAACAGGTTGATGGATGGCTACACCTTC
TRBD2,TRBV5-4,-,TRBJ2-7,CASSNALAGLSYEQYF,TGTGCCAGCAGCAATGCGCTAGCGGGCCTCTCCTACGAGCAGTACTTC
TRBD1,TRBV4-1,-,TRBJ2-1,CASSQDRATYNEQFF,TGCGCCAGCAGCCAGGACAGGGCTACCTACAATGAGCAGTTCTTC